A selection of T cell receptor delta chains follows, all from one sample in a study of human gamma delta and Vdelta1 T cells. Their antigens remain unidentified. TCRdb called clones anew from the PCR reads with CATT. The sample yields 6,000 or so delta-chain clones, 40% to 50% seen once. What was sequenced was Vdelta1 gamma-delta T cells from blood grown in culture (DOT cells). The receptors here all came from a human donor in good health. The CDR3 runs from the conserved cysteine through the conserved F or W. D genes are given only for firm matches. Only some rows state a clone size, as once, few, many or a class for expanded clones.

V gene	D gene	clone size	J gene	CDR3 protein	CDR3 DNA
TRDV1	TRDD3	NA	TRDJ1	CALGELIQGWGTAYTDKLIF	TGTGCTCTTGGGGAACTCATCCAGGGCTGGGGGACCGCGTACACCGATAAACTCATCTTT
TRDV1	NA	medium-sized	TRDJ1	CALGKPLLRWDPNHEDTLPQLDKLIF	TGTGCTCTTGGGAAACCCCTCCTACGGTGGGATCCCAACCACGAAGACACCCTACCCCAGCTCGATAAACTCATCTTT
TRDV1	TRDD3	NA	TRDJ1	CALGELELRSFPPGDHPDTDKLIF	TGTGCTCTTGGGGAACTGGAACTACGTTCTTTTCCCCCGGGGGATCACCCGGACACCGATAAACTCATCTTT
TRDV1	TRDD3	few	TRDJ1	CALAPYEKPCILTRLTYWGLPSGYTDKLIF	TGTGCTCTCGCCCCCTACGAGAAACCCTGCATTTTGACCCGGCTGACCTACTGGGGTCTTCCCTCTGGGTACACCGATAAACTCATCTTT
TRDV1	TRDD3	few	TRDJ1	CALGTPKDWGSYRGYTDKLIF	TGTGCTCTTGGGACCCCTAAAGACTGGGGGTCCTACAGGGGGTACACCGATAAACTCATCTTT
TRAV38-2/DV8	TRDD3	NA	TRDJ1	CAYRSAPLLNGDTPLADKLIF	TGTGCTTATAGGAGCGCGCCTCTACTGAACGGGGATACGCCGCTGGCCGATAAACTCATCTTT
TRDV1	NA	once	TRDJ1	CALGEIGTLIF	TGTGCTCTTGGGGAAATTGGAACGCTCATCTTT
TRDV1	TRDD2	NA	TRDJ1	CALGEGTLPTSLPTRNTDKLIF	TGTGCTCTTGGGGAGGGAACCCTTCCTACTTCGTTACCAACCAGGAACACCGATAAACTCATCTTT
TRDV3	TRDD3	NA	TRDJ1	CAFRLPLILGAYLGDKLIF	TGTGCCTTTCGCCTTCCACTGATACTGGGGGCTTACTTAGGCGATAAACTCATCTTT
TRDV1	NA	NA	TRDJ1	CALGEKIRGHYTDKLIF	TGTGCTCTTGGGGAAAAAATACGGGGCCATTACACCGATAAACTCATCTTT
TRDV1	TRDD2	NA	TRDJ1	CALGEDLPTLAGVYSLTDKLIF	TGTGCTCTTGGGGAAGACCTTCCTACGTTGGCCGGCGTATATTCTCTAACCGATAAACTCATCTTT
TRDV1	TRDD3	NA	TRDJ1	CALGEEAVRGMVGDKLIF	TGTGCTCTTGGGGAAGAGGCGGTCCGGGGGATGGTGGGCGATAAACTCATCTTT
TRDV1	NA	few	TRDJ1	CALGELGLTPLLWELNPGKLIF	TGTGCTCTTGGGGAACTGGGACTTACACCCCTCCTCTGGGAGTTAAACCCCGGGAAACTCATCTTT
TRDV1	NA	NA	TRDJ4	CALGELSHWPSQKYSSTRPLIF	TGTGCTCTTGGGGAACTTTCCCACTGGCCTTCCCAAAAATACTCCAGTACCAGACCCCTGATCTTT
TRDV1	TRDD3	few	TRDJ1	CALGECSQTRNYWGIQSTDKLIF	TGTGCTCTTGGGGAATGTTCCCAAACGAGGAATTACTGGGGGATACAAAGCACCGATAAACTCATCTTT
TRDV1	TRDD3	medium-sized	TRDJ1	CALGEAQLPIGLVGDNDKLIF	TGTGCTCTTGGGGAAGCCCAGCTTCCTATCGGTCTAGTGGGGGATAACGATAAACTCATCTTT
TRDV1	TRDD3	NA	TRDJ1	CALGDRLGRGGYRDTDKLIF	TGTGCTCTTGGGGACCGTTTAGGACGGGGGGGATACCGGGACACCGATAAACTCATCTTT
TRDV1	TRDD2	NA	TRDJ1	CALGEFGLPTDLGVTLTDKLIF	TGTGCTCTTGGGGAATTCGGCCTTCCTACAGATCTGGGGGTTACTCTTACCGATAAACTCATCTTT
TRDV1	NA	NA	TRDJ1	CALGGGPTYLSSDKLIF	TGTGCTCTTGGTGGCGGCCCTACCTACTTAAGTTCCGATAAACTCATCTTT
TRDV1	TRDD3	NA	TRDJ1	CALGEPNPQTDIKYWGMAALITDKLIF	TGTGCTCTTGGGGAACCCAACCCTCAAACAGATATTAAGTACTGGGGGATGGCGGCTCTCATCACCGATAAACTCATCTTT
TRDV1	NA	few	TRDJ1	CALGEPLWSYTTGGDDTDKLIF	TGTGCTCTTGGGGAACCTCTTTGGTCCTACACAACCGGTGGGGATGACACCGATAAACTCATCTTT
TRDV1	TRDD3	few	TRDJ1	CALGELPVLGGYTDKLIF	TGTGCTCTTGGGGAACTTCCCGTACTGGGGGGTTACACCGATAAACTCATCTTT
TRDV1	TRDD2	once	TRDJ1	CALGEPGLPTPRGDPDKLIF	TGTGCTCTTGGGGAACCCGGCCTTCCTACCCCCCGGGGGGATCCCGATAAACTCATCTTT
TRDV1	TRDD3	NA	TRDJ1	CALGWGPPQGPLGTYWGTYTDKLIF	TGTGCTCTTGGATGGGGGCCCCCACAAGGCCCACTGGGGACGTACTGGGGGACCTACACCGATAAACTCATCTTT
TRDV1	TRDD3	few	TRDJ1	CALGERCLGDPSHTDKLIF	TGTGCTCTTGGGGAACGCTGCCTGGGGGATCCCAGTCACACCGATAAACTCATCTTT
TRDV2	TRDD3	NA	TRDJ1	CACGVTGDPKELIF	TGTGCCTGTGGGGTTACTGGGGACCCCAAGGAACTCATCTTT
TRDV1	NA	NA	TRDJ2	CALGDPPLGLNRAKTAQLFF	TGTGCTCTTGGGGACCCTCCTTTGGGATTAAACCGAGCTAAAACAGCACAACTCTTCTTT
TRDV1	TRDD3	NA	TRDJ1	CALGERPNFLPILGDTGYTDKLIF	TGTGCTCTTGGGGAACGCCCTAACTTCCTACCGATACTGGGGGATACGGGGTACACCGATAAACTCATCTTT
TRDV1	TRDD3	NA	TRDJ4	CALGELRPGVLGDTARPLIF	TGTGCTCTTGGGGAACTTCGGCCGGGCGTACTGGGGGATACGGCCAGACCCCTGATCTTT
TRDV1	TRDD2	NA	TRDJ1	CALGANFPPFLQKLIF	TGTGCTCTTGGGGCAAATTTCCCTCCCTTCCTCCAAAAACTCATCTTT
TRDV1	TRDD3	medium-sized	TRDJ1	CALGEPGTQYWGIRNKDDKLIF	TGTGCTCTTGGGGAACCTGGAACCCAGTACTGGGGGATACGCAATAAGGACGATAAACTCATCTTT